This T cell receptor (beta chain) was identified in a study of blood T cell repertoires in COVID-19. About the research overall: Sources were T cells, B-cell-depleted T cells, or PBMCs; the material itself was cDNA or gDNA.

This clone has only one observation. Authors' processing steps: Reference gene primer amplification in the assay estimated nucleated cell counts. Sequencing used immunoSEQ multiplex PCR; TCRdb keeps in-frame clones, though not all of them. For V, J and clone size, that table is used; D and trimming come from the DNA. The table has 450,000 to 500,000 clones, 70% to 90% seen once. CDR3 size: 17 residues. The trim removed 5 bases at V and 0 bases at J, leaving 11 bases unmatched. From germline, CDR1 is SGHDT and CDR2 YYEEEE. The chain is built from TRBV5-6 and TRBJ1-2, with 9 bases identical to TRBD1. The source of this sequence is a human donor in a cohort sampled during active COVID-19. Sample: peripheral blood. CDR3 residues: CASRQRTGVSPNYGYTF. The CDR3 region has the DNA TGTGCCAGCAGGCAACGGACAGGGGTATCTCCTAACTATGGCTACACCTTC.